Following are 20 T cell receptor beta chains from one sample sequenced in a study of control samples from healthy donors and cancer patients. Method: immunoSEQ multiplex PCR; TCRdb's copy keeps in-frame clones and lacks some. Among 150,000 to 190,000 clones listed, about 93% were seen once. Sequenced: blood. Every receptor here comes from a man aged 45 to 65 in good health.

This chain uses TRBV6-1 with TRBJ2-7; D perhaps matches TRBD2 (5 bases). Per germline, CDR1 MNHNS and CDR2 SASEGT. CDR3 length: 17 amino acids. The V gene lost 0 bases and the J gene lost 2 bases, with 17 bases spanning the gap. CDR3 in DNA: TGTGCCAGCAGTGAAGCGCTTGGTGGAAGGAGGACCTACGAGCAGTACTTC. It is translated as CASSEALGGRRTYEQYF.

The gene calls are TRBV11-2 and TRBJ2-5; 13 bases are a match to TRBD2. The CDR3 consists of 15 residues. In germline, CDR1 is SGHAT, CDR2 FQNNGV. V gave up 4 bases and J gave up 4 bases; unmatched junction bases: 3. This CDR3 reads CASSSGTSGIETQYF. The CDR3 DNA follows: TGTGCCAGCAGCTCCGGGACTAGCGGGATAGAGACCCAGTACTTC.

This chain uses TRBV10-1 with TRBJ1-6; TRBD1 might be the D (5 bases). Germline V gene lookup returns CDR1 WNHNN and CDR2 SYGVQD (reference sequence). This CDR3 comprises 15 residues. Trimming left V 3 bases short and J 7 bases short, with 13 bases between. The CDR3 protein is CASSDTGRGNSPLHF. As DNA, the CDR3 is TGCGCCAGCAGTGACACGGGACGGGGAAATTCACCCCTCCACTTT.

This clone has just one count. The rearrangement joins TRBV5-5 to TRBJ2-3; D gene ambiguous. Trimming shortened V by 4 bases and J by 4 bases, and 13 bases separated the two germline ends. This CDR3 is 14 amino acids long. Per germline, CDR1 SGHKS and CDR2 YYEKEE (reference sequence). CDR3 bases: TGTGCCAGCAGCCCTGGTGGGCCCCCAGATACGCAGTATTTT. Translating it yields CASSPGGPPDTQYF.

V is TRBV9 and J is TRBJ2-1; D call uncertain. The ends were cut back, 0 bases at V and 6 bases at J, with 7 bases in the middle. The CDR3 spans 13 residues. CDR1 is SGDLS and CDR2 is YYNGEE in the germline V gene. DNA for the CDR3: TGTGCCAGCAGCGTAGGCCCGGTCAATGAGCAGTTCTTC. Its protein product is CASSVGPVNEQFF.

This clone was seen a few times. This chain links TRBV5-5 with TRBJ2-7, with a tentative D call TRBD1 (6 bases). With 2 bases removed from V and 6 bases from J, the gap between germline ends came to 12 bases. The CDR3 totals 13 residues. Germline values: CDR1 SGHKS, CDR2 YYEKEE (reference sequence). The CDR3 is CASSFYRDGEQYF. The CDR3 coding sequence is TGTGCCAGCAGCTTCTACAGGGATGGCGAGCAGTACTTC.

Only one count was recorded for this clone. This sequence joins TRBV19 and TRBJ1-5; D gene unclear. Germline CDR1 reads LNHDA; CDR2 reads SQIVND (reference sequence). V lost 7 bases and J lost 0, with 13 bases in between. CDR3 length equals 15 residues. The CDR3 nucleotides are TGTGCCAGTACCCAGACTATGGGTAGCAATCAGCCCCAGCATTTT. Protein sequence: CASTQTMGSNQPQHF. The full variable domain, its missing parts supplied by reference TRBV19 and TRBJ1-5, is DGGITQSPKYLFRKEGQNVTLSCEQNLNHDAMYWYRQDPGQGLRLIYYSQIVNDFQKGDIAEGYSVSREKKESFPLTVTSAQKNPTAFYLCASTQTMGSNQPQHFGDGTRLSIL.

To note about this clone: Other DNA sequences of this sample code for an identical CDR3. J is TRBJ1-4 and V is TRBV6-5, with D maybe TRBD1 (5 bases). Trimming removed 5 bases at V and 2 bases at J, with 6 bases between. This CDR3 has 13 residues. Germline values: CDR1 MNHEY, CDR2 SVGAGI. In nucleotides, the CDR3 is TGTGCCAGCAGTCGGGGGACTAATGAAAAACTGTTTTTT. It is translated as CASSRGTNEKLFF.

The DNA for the CDR3 is TGTGCCAGCAGCCGGGACAGGTTCAACGAGCAGTACTTC. Translation: CASSRDRFNEQYF. This chain connects TRBV5-8 to TRBJ2-7, with 8 positions matching TRBD1. Germline CDR1 reads SGHTS; CDR2 reads YDEGEE. The V segment lost 4 bases and the J segment 5 bases; nucleotides outside the gene matches: 5. The CDR3 consists of 13 residues.

The V gene is TRBV10-1, the J gene TRBJ2-3; tentative D call: TRBD1 (6 bases). The CDR3 consists of 12 residues. Germline CDR1 and CDR2: WNHNN and SYGVQD (reference sequence). Trimming took off 6 bases at V and 3 bases at J, with 7 bases between the two ends. The CDR3 spells CASSGQTDTQYF. CDR3 bases: TGCGCCAGCAGCGGACAGACAGATACGCAGTATTTT.

The chain combines TRBV19 with TRBJ1-4, with 9 bases identical to TRBD1. V lost 6 bases and J lost 8; bases outside the gene matches: 7. This CDR3 contains 14 residues. Looked up from germline, CDR1 is LNHDA and CDR2 is SQIVND (reference sequence). CDR3 sequence: CASSPQGAVEKLFF. The CDR3 region has the DNA TGTGCCAGTAGCCCACAGGGGGCGGTGGAAAAACTGTTTTTT.

The chain employs TRBV29-1 and TRBJ2-3; 12 nucleotides match TRBD2. Germline-derived CDR1 and CDR2 are SQVTM and ANQGSEA. This CDR3 has 14 amino acids. V dropped 6 bases and J dropped 5; count of bases not matched to a gene: 6. This CDR3 reads CSVSSGRGVDTQYF. The CDR3 DNA is TGCAGCGTATCTAGCGGGAGGGGGGTAGATACGCAGTATTTT.

In this sample, this clone turned up a few times. The chain combines TRBV6-4 with TRBJ2-2, with 7 positions matching TRBD2. The CDR3 runs 16 residues. CDR1 MRHNA and CDR2 SNTAGT come from the germline V gene. Germline trimming cut 2 bases from V and 5 bases from J; bases unmatched to any gene: 8. CDR3 nucleotides: TGTGCCAGCAGTGACACGGTAGCGGGCCAAACCGGGGAGCTGTTTTTT. Protein: CASSDTVAGQTGELFF.

The chain is built from TRBV5-1 and TRBJ2-3; 12 bases line up with TRBD2. J lost 2 bases, V lost 2 bases, and 6 bases had no gene match. Germline V lookup: CDR1 SGHRS, CDR2 YFSETQ. The CDR3 is made up of 17 amino acids. The CDR3 nucleotides read TGCGCCAGCAGCTTCCTAGCGGGAGGGCCGGACACAGATACGCAGTATTTT. It codes for CASSFLAGGPDTDTQYF.

The CDR3 reads CASSIGGTQETQYF. The CDR3 DNA follows: TGTGCCAGTAGTATAGGGGGGACTCAAGAGACCCAGTACTTC. V is TRBV19 and J is TRBJ2-5, with D possibly TRBD2 on 6 matching bases. CDR1 is LNHDA, CDR2 SQIVND, per germline (reference sequence). The ends were cut back, 1 base at V and 2 bases at J, with 8 bases in the middle. The CDR3 covers 14 residues.

This CDR3 is CASITLRTQYF. The CDR3 nucleotides read TGTGCCAGCATAACTCTAAGGACCCAGTACTTC. The V call is TRBV27, the J call TRBJ2-5; D call uncertain. Trimming cost V 7 bases and J 7 bases, with 10 bases left between them. Germline V CDR1 and CDR2: MNHEY, SMNVEV (reference sequence). The CDR3 runs to 11 residues.

This chain joins TRBV25-1 and TRBJ2-5; 7 bases match TRBD2. The CDR3 length is 15 residues. Germline V lookup: CDR1 MGHDK, CDR2 SYGVNS. The junction had 3 bases not matched to a gene; V was cut back by 2 bases and J by 0 bases. Written as DNA, the CDR3 is TGTGCCAGCAGTGAACCGGGGGGAGACCAAGAGACCCAGTACTTC. Its translation: CASSEPGGDQETQYF.

For the CDR3, the DNA is TGTGCCAGCAGACGAACGACTAGCGGCGATGAGCAGTTCTTC. Its translation: CASRRTTSGDEQFF. The rearrangement uses TRBV7-9 and TRBJ2-1; 9 positions agree with TRBD2. Trimming removed 6 bases from V and 8 bases from J; junction bases left unmatched: 8. CDR3 length: 14 amino acids. Germline V gene sequence: CDR1 SEHNR, CDR2 FQNEAQ (reference sequence).

The CDR3 loop reads CASRTGLAGDPTLWNEQFF. In DNA form, the CDR3 reads TGTGCCAGCAGGACCGGACTAGCGGGAGACCCAACGCTATGGAATGAGCAGTTCTTC. J is TRBJ2-1 and V is TRBV28; 13 bases line up with TRBD2. In germline, CDR1 is MDHEN, CDR2 SYDVKM. The V segment lost 6 bases and the J segment 7 bases; nucleotides outside the gene matches: 18. CDR3 length: 19 amino acids.

This chain joins TRBV19 and TRBJ2-7; the D is unclear. Trimming shortened V by 3 bases and J by 0 bases, and 6 bases separated the two germline ends. The CDR3 spans 13 residues. Germline assignment: CDR1 LNHDA and CDR2 SQIVND (reference sequence). CDR3 sequence: CASSMGHSYEQYF. As DNA, the CDR3 is TGTGCCAGTAGTATGGGCCACTCCTACGAGCAGTACTTC.